Shown below are 11 T cell receptor beta chains from a single sample sequenced in a study of blood T cell repertoires in COVID-19 (dated by TCRdb to about 2020). Library construction relied on the immunoSEQ multiplex PCR assay. In TCRdb, the immuneACCESS table is reduced to in-frame sequences with V and J assigned. These tables do not hold every clone; where another copy was compared, an unresolved V gene accounts for under half, and the others remain unexplained. The sample table shows hundreds of thousands of clones, and approximately 89% are seen once. The ten largest account for approximately 9.4% of the sample. Sequencing was performed on PBMCs or T cells enriched from blood (not recorded which). The receptors stem from a woman aged 40 to 55 who had recovered from COVID-19.

The genes are TRBV10-3 and TRBJ1-3; the D gene is possibly TRBD1 (6 bases). This CDR3 is 13 amino acids long. Trimming pared 10 bases from V and 2 bases from J, leaving 12 bases between. Germline-derived CDR1 and CDR2 are ENHRY and SYGVKD. DNA of the CDR3: TGTGCCACCACAGGGACCACTGGAAACACCATATATTTT. This codes for CATTGTTGNTIYF.

The chain combines TRBV6-5 with TRBJ2-4; TRBD1 aligns across 7 bases. The germline gives CDR1 MNHEY, CDR2 SVGAGI. The junction had 4 bases not matched to a gene; V was cut back by 5 bases and J by 0 bases. This CDR3 spans 15 amino acids. CDR3 amino acids: CASSRQGLAKNIQYF. The DNA for the CDR3 is TGTGCCAGCAGTCGACAGGGTTTAGCCAAAAACATTCAGTACTTC.

This clone has just one count. The chain recombines TRBV7-2 with TRBJ2-7, with a possible D match to TRBD2 (7 bases). Germline V gene lookup returns CDR1 SGHTA and CDR2 FQGNSA. V was clipped by 2 bases and J by 3 bases, with 14 bases between them. The CDR3 is 15 residues long. This CDR3 reads CASSLWGGHFYEQYF. The DNA of the CDR3 is TGTGCCAGCAGCTTATGGGGGGGGCACTTCTACGAGCAGTACTTC.

The V call is TRBV7-6, the J call TRBJ2-2, with D possibly being TRBD2 (7 bases). V was pared by 5 bases and J by 7 bases, with 17 bases between. CDR1 and CDR2 (germline): SGHVS, FNYEAQ. The CDR3 is 15 amino acids. CDR3 protein: CASSPRGTNVGELFF. The CDR3 nucleotides read TGTGCCAGCAGCCCTAGGGGGACTAATGTCGGGGAGCTGTTTTTT.

The V gene is TRBV5-1, the J gene TRBJ2-3; 7 nucleotides agree with TRBD2. V lost 6 bases and J lost 4; bases outside the gene matches: 8. The CDR3 extends over 14 amino acids. CDR1 and CDR2 (germline): SGHRS, YFSETQ. This CDR3 is CASKLAPGSDTQYF. In DNA form, the CDR3 reads TGCGCCAGCAAACTAGCGCCTGGGTCAGATACGCAGTATTTT. Full variable domain (rest looked up from reference TRBV5-1 and TRBJ2-3): KAGVTQTPRYLIKTRGQQVTLSCSPISGHRSVSWYQQTPGQGLQFLFEYFSETQRNKGNFPGRFSGRQFSNSRSEMNVSTLELGDSALYLCASKLAPGSDTQYFGPGTRLTVL.

The count of this clone is one. The rearrangement uses TRBV19 and TRBJ2-4, with 8 positions matching TRBD1. The length of the CDR3 is 14 residues. Germline values: CDR1 LNHDA, CDR2 SQIVND (reference sequence). The V and J ends lost 8 bases and 8 bases, in that order; junction bases with no gene match: 11. The CDR3 nucleotides are TGTGCCAGTGCCGGACAGGGTCAGGGGGACATTCAGTACTTC. Its protein product is CASAGQGQGDIQYF.

The V call is TRBV19, the J call TRBJ1-4; 7 positions agree with TRBD1. In germline, CDR1 is LNHDA, CDR2 SQIVND (reference sequence). The CDR3 runs to 15 residues. Trimming removed 4 bases from V and 8 bases from J; junction bases left unmatched: 10. This CDR3 is CASSNRGNGGEKLFF. Written as DNA, the CDR3 is TGTGCCAGTAGTAACAGGGGTAATGGCGGAGAAAAACTGTTTTTT. Using reference TRBV19 and TRBJ1-4 for the parts outside the CDR3, the full variable domain is DGGITQSPKYLFRKEGQNVTLSCEQNLNHDAMYWYRQDPGQGLRLIYYSQIVNDFQKGDIAEGYSVSREKKESFPLTVTSAQKNPTAFYLCASSNRGNGGEKLFFGSGTQLSVL.

V and J are TRBV5-1 and TRBJ2-2; D is unclear. Germline V gives CDR1 SGHRS, CDR2 YFSETQ. CDR3 length: 15 amino acids. V lost 0 bases and J 7 bases, leaving 13 bases between the germline ends. The CDR3 DNA follows: TGCGCCAGCAGCTTGGAGCCGTTGATCGTCGGGGAGCTGTTTTTT. Amino acid sequence: CASSLEPLIVGELFF.

V gene TRBV30 combines with J gene TRBJ1-2; D perhaps matches TRBD1 (6 bases). The CDR3 is made up of 13 amino acids. Germline V gene lookup returns CDR1 GTSNPN and CDR2 SVGIG (reference sequence). V was cut by 1 base and J by 8 bases, with 14 bases left in between. The CDR3: CAWSAWTVRGYTF. CDR3 nucleotides: TGTGCCTGGAGTGCATGGACAGTTCGGGGCTACACCTTC. Full variable domain (outside the CDR3, taken from reference TRBV30 and TRBJ1-2): SQTIHQWPATLVQPVGSPLSLECTVEGTSNPNLYWYRQAAGRGLQLLFYSVGIGQISSEVPQNLSASRPQDRQFILSSKKLLLSDSGFYLCAWSAWTVRGYTFGSGTRLTVV.

This rearrangement joins TRBV19 to TRBJ2-5; 7 bases map to TRBD1. V shed 3 bases and J 3 bases; nucleotides not matched to a gene: 7. CDR1 is LNHDA, CDR2 SQIVND, per germline (reference sequence). The CDR3 runs to 15 residues. The CDR3, as DNA: TGTGCCAGTAGTATCATCCGGACAGGCAAAGAGACCCAGTACTTC. Amino acid sequence: CASSIIRTGKETQYF.

The gene calls are TRBV7-9 and TRBJ1-4; tentatively, D is TRBD1 (5 bases). The CDR3 is 15 residues long. The germline V and J ends were trimmed by 4 bases and 8 bases, with 17 bases remaining between them. Germline V gene sequence: CDR1 SEHNR, CDR2 FQNEAQ (reference sequence). The CDR3 here is CASSSLGGAGEKLFF. DNA of the CDR3: TGTGCCAGCAGCTCTTTGGGCGGGGCCGGAGAAAAACTGTTTTTT.